Sequencing of this TCR beta chain was carried out in a study of T-cell reconstitution after alpha-beta-depleted transplantation in children. Findings and limits, study-wide: Reportedly, alpha-beta T cells present about two months post-transplant originated from several hundred expanded clones of graft origin. Some patients showed high day-60 TCRbeta diversity, which derived from surviving recipient T cells and thymic progenitors. Diversity and T-cell counts at one year after transplant derived mostly from new T cells.

Library preparation (for TCRbeta) was performed with unique molecular identifiers. From the PCR reads, TCRdb called clonotypes with MiXCR, one entry per CDR3 protein. Altogether about 98,000 distinct CDR3 sequences are present, 4.5% to 7.5% being singletons, with the ten largest covering about 6%. The CDR3 is 11 residues long. Germline V gene sequence: CDR1 MGHDK, CDR2 SYGVNS. V lost 9 bases, J lost 10 bases, and 3 bases stayed unmatched. Many counts were recorded for this clonotype. No antigen is known for it. Here the sequenced sample was PBMCs, mostly from graft donor cells, taken 60 days after TCRalphabeta/CD19-depleted stem cell transplant. The chain links TRBV25-1 to TRBJ2-1; 10 bases match TRBD2. The clonotype originates from a female patient aged 2-10 years who had a stem cell transplant for Fanconi anemia, so the T cells may come from the graft donor. The CDR3 loop reads CASHSGGEQFF. In nucleotides, the CDR3 is TGTGCCAGTCATAGCGGGGGGGAGCAGTTCTTC.